This T cell receptor (beta chain) comes out of a study of breast tumors, draining lymph nodes, adjacent tissues. This clonotype was observed many times. The antigen is not known. CDR3 length: 15 amino acids. The germline V gene encodes CDR1 DFQATT and CDR2 SNEGSKA (reference sequence). V lost 1 base and J lost 4; bases outside the gene matches: 10. TCRdb processed the multiplex PCR reads anew with MiXCR; each CDR3 protein has one entry. The sample holds about 200,000 distinct CDR3 sequences, 31% seen once. Study observations and caveats: Compared with lymph nodes, tumors were less diverse; compared with nontumor tissue, more. The lymph node origin of tumor T cells was framed as consistent with a hypothesis, not demonstrated.

Breast cancer patients provided tissue from their axillary draining lymph nodes. This sequence was found in a female donor with breast cancer. Some clones in this sample may be carry-over from other donors' samples. The gene calls are TRBV20-1 and TRBJ2-7; 7 nucleotides agree with TRBD2. Material for sequencing was axillary lymph node tissue. For the CDR3, the DNA is TGCAGTGCTAGAGTTTCGACTAGCAGACCGTACGAGCAGTACTTC. Translating it yields CSARVSTSRPYEQYF.